These 3 T cell receptor beta chains were sequenced from one sample in a study of T cell clones after liver transplantation. Sequenced by immunoSEQ multiplex PCR; TCRdb stores in-frame clones only, minus some. Among over 90,000 clones, around 84% were seen once, and the ten largest hold about 3%. The source was CD4+ T cells from blood, collected approximately 43 months after liver transplant. The receptors here all came from a human patient who received a liver transplant. Among the T cells, some may be from the graft donor.

V gene TRBV9 combines with J gene TRBJ2-1; TRBD1 agrees at 9 bases. V trimming: 0 bases; J trimming: 0 bases; junction bases outside the gene matches: 4. The CDR3 runs 17 residues. Germline V gene data show CDR1 as SGDLS and CDR2 as YYNGEE. CDR3 protein: CASSVARDRVSYNEQFF. CDR3 nucleotide sequence: TGTGCCAGCAGCGTAGCTAGGGACAGGGTCTCCTACAATGAGCAGTTCTTC.

The chain couples TRBV6-1 to TRBJ1-1, with 8 bases identical to TRBD1. CDR1 and CDR2 (germline): MNHNS, SASEGT. This CDR3 has 17 residues. Trimming cost V 2 bases and J 0 bases; bases outside gene matches: 8. The DNA of the CDR3 is TGTGCCAGCAGTGAAACCCCCGGGACAGGCGTGAACACTGAAGCTTTCTTT. Translating it yields CASSETPGTGVNTEAFF.

CDR3 nucleotides: TGTGCCAGCAGTTCACCGGGACGGTCTAACTATGGCTACACCTTC. This sequence encodes CASSSPGRSNYGYTF. V and J are TRBV28 and TRBJ1-2; TRBD1 is a possible D gene (5 bases). The germline V gene has CDR1 MDHEN and CDR2 SYDVKM. This CDR3 region has 15 residues. V was shortened by 4 bases and J by 0 bases, with 12 bases between the two germline ends.